This is a list of T cell receptor beta chains from one sample in a study of blood T cell repertoires in COVID-19. Sequencing used immunoSEQ multiplex PCR; TCRdb keeps in-frame clones, though not all of them. The sample includes 200,000 to 250,000 clones, approximately 83% seen only once; the top ten take roughly 2%. The sample consisted of peripheral blood. These receptors all come from a man aged 25-45 years who had recovered from COVID-19. CDR3s include the opening cysteine and the closing phenylalanine or tryptophan. D genes are given only for firm matches. Clone size is given for some rows only: seen once, a few or many times, or a class if the clone is expanded.

clone size	J gene	CDR3 length	D gene	V gene	CDR3 DNA	CDR3 protein
once	TRBJ2-1	15	TRBD2	TRBV5-5	TGTGCCAGCAGCTTGTTTAGCGGGGGGATCAATGAGCAGTTCTTC	CASSLFSGGINEQFF
.	TRBJ1-2	15	TRBD1	TRBV14	TGTGCCAGCAGCCAGCCAGGGACAGGGGGACGAGGCTACACCTTC	CASSQPGTGGRGYTF
.	TRBJ1-1	14	TRBD1	TRBV29-1	TGCAGCGTTGAGGGGACAGGCGTGAACACTGAAGCTTTCTTT	CSVEGTGVNTEAFF
.	TRBJ1-1	14	.	TRBV3-1/TRBV3-2	TGTGCCAGCAGCCGGGCCGGCGCGGAGGCCGTGGCTTTCTTT	CASSRAGAEAVAFF
.	TRBJ2-7	14	.	TRBV6-6	TGTGCCAGCAGTTATGACCACAGGGCCTACGAGCAGTACTTC	CASSYDHRAYEQYF
.	TRBJ2-1	14	TRBD2	TRBV19	TGTGCCAGTAGTATGGGACTACCCTACAATGAGCAGTTCTTC	CASSMGLPYNEQFF
few	TRBJ1-1	15	TRBD1	TRBV6-5	TGTGCCAGCAGTCCTGCCCGGACAGGGGGCACTGAAGCTTTCTTT	CASSPARTGGTEAFF
.	TRBJ2-5	14	.	TRBV6-5	TGTGCCAGCAGTTACGGTTACTGGCAAGAGACCCAGTACTTC	CASSYGYWQETQYF
.	TRBJ2-1	19	TRBD2	TRBV5-1	TGCGCCAGCAGCAAGGACGGGACTAGCGGGGGGGCCCGTCACAATGAGCAGTTCTTC	CASSKDGTSGGARHNEQFF
.	TRBJ2-3	17	TRBD2	TRBV7-9	TGTGCCAGCAGCTTAGCGTCGACGGGGGGGCTAGCAGATACGCAGTATTTT	CASSLASTGGLADTQYF
.	TRBJ2-3	14	.	TRBV19	TGTGCCAGTAGTAAACAAAAAAACACAGATACGCAGTATTTT	CASSKQKNTDTQYF
few	TRBJ1-2	15	.	TRBV2	TGTGCCAGCAAATATCGCCAGGACAACTCCTATGGCTACACCTTC	CASKYRQDNSYGYTF
.	TRBJ1-1	14	.	TRBV29-1	TGCAGCGTTGATTTCTTGGGCAGGGCGACTGAAGCTTTCTTT	CSVDFLGRATEAFF
.	TRBJ2-1	15	.	TRBV11-3	TGTGCCAGCAGCTTAGGTCGAGGCCCCTACAATGAGCAGTTCTTC	CASSLGRGPYNEQFF
.	TRBJ1-6	18	.	TRBV18	TGTGCCAGCTCTCCTGCCTCTCTACTGTCCGGACAGATCTCACCCCTCCACTTT	CASSPASLLSGQISPLHF
.	TRBJ2-3	15	TRBD2	TRBV6-2/TRBV6-3	TGTGCCAGCAGCACCGGACTAGCGGGGTCAGATACGCAGTATTTT	CASSTGLAGSDTQYF
.	TRBJ2-4	17	TRBD1	TRBV18	TGTGCCAGCTCACCACTGGGGACAGGGGGACTTTTAAACATTCAGTACTTC	CASSPLGTGGLLNIQYF
.	TRBJ2-2	15	TRBD1	TRBV5-8	TGTGCCAGCAGATACATCAGGGGGCGGACCGGGGAGCTGTTTTTT	CASRYIRGRTGELFF
few	TRBJ2-2	16	.	TRBV7-9	TGTGCCAGCAGACAATTGGGGACGGAGGGCACCGGGGAGCTGTTTTTT	CASRQLGTEGTGELFF
few	TRBJ2-1	10	.	TRBV2	TGTGCCAGTGGACAGAGCGGGCAGTTCTTC	CASGQSGQFF
.	TRBJ1-1	14	.	TRBV3-1/TRBV3-2	TGTGCCAGCAGCCACAGGGGCCTGAACACTGAAGCTTTCTTT	CASSHRGLNTEAFF
.	TRBJ1-2	13	.	TRBV3-1/TRBV3-2	TGTGCCAGCAGCCAGTTCGAAGGGGATGGCTACACCTTC	CASSQFEGDGYTF
few	TRBJ2-1	14	TRBD2	TRBV5-1	TGCGCCAGCAGCTTGGCCGGGGGGAACAATGAGCAGTTCTTC	CASSLAGGNNEQFF
.	TRBJ1-1	16	TRBD1	TRBV4-1	TGCGCCAGCAGCCGTGGGACCGGGACAGCGAACACTGAAGCTTTCTTT	CASSRGTGTANTEAFF
few	TRBJ1-5	14	.	TRBV6-1	TGTGCCAGCAGTGACCTCGGGGGTAGTCAGCCCCAGCATTTT	CASSDLGGSQPQHF
once	TRBJ1-3	13	.	TRBV3-1/TRBV3-2	TGTGCCAGCAGCCTTGACATTGGAAACACCATATATTTT	CASSLDIGNTIYF
.	TRBJ1-2	16	.	TRBV5-4	TGTGCCAGCAGCAGCACCCTACAGGTCCGGAAGGACGGCTACACCTTC	CASSSTLQVRKDGYTF
.	TRBJ1-1	15	.	TRBV14	TGTGCCAGCAGTTTGGTAGGCTTCGGGGGCACTGAAGCTTTCTTT	CASSLVGFGGTEAFF
few	TRBJ2-7	11	.	TRBV7-9	TGTGCCAGCAGCCCCCAATACGAGCAGTACTTC	CASSPQYEQYF
few	TRBJ1-3	12	.	TRBV10-3	TGTGCCATCAGTAGACAGGGAAACACCATATATTTT	CAISRQGNTIYF
.	TRBJ2-1	15	TRBD1	TRBV19	TGTGCCAGTAGTATTTGGGGACAGGGTAAAAGTGAGCAGTTCTTC	CASSIWGQGKSEQFF